This T cell receptor (beta chain) is from a study of vaccination and CD4 T cells after COVID-19. Study as a whole: Each of a few convalescent patients provided samples at day 14 and again at days 161 to 241 post-vaccination. Researchers treated cells with overlapping spike peptides taken from SARS-CoV-2, HCoV-NL63, HCoV-OC43 and HCoV-229E.

Comments on this clonotype: As yet, its antigen is unknown.

Noted time point: late sampling 161 to 241 days after vaccination in a few convalescent patients. The treatment: approximately nine-day PBMC culture with coronavirus spike peptide pools or control peptides (ViraFEST assay). Dates of positive PCR ran from March to December 2020, before US Alpha, Beta and Delta variants. The Oncomine TCR Beta short-read assay sequenced DNA from cultured CD4+ T cells. In TCRdb, the PCR reads were re-called with MiXCR into one record per CDR3 protein. The table lists fewer than 20,000 distinct CDR3 sequences, 44% of them singletons. Whole-study results and caveats: Relatively few convalescent patients were studied; early post-infection timepoints were not included.

The origin of this receptor is a human donor who had recovered from COVID-19. The sequencing here drew on CD4+ T cells from blood, cultured in vitro, taken about 7 months after SARS-CoV-2 vaccination.

The CDR3 bases are TGTGCCAGCAGTTCGTACCCGCCTAGAGACAGGGGGCCAGGGGAGACCCAGTACTTC. Its protein product is CASSSYPPRDRGPGETQYF. The rearrangement joins TRBV27 to TRBJ2-5; 10 nucleotides agree with TRBD1. Germline CDR1 and CDR2: MNHEY and SMNVEV (reference sequence). J was trimmed by 5 bases and V by 4 bases; bases with no gene match: 19. CDR3 size: 19 residues.